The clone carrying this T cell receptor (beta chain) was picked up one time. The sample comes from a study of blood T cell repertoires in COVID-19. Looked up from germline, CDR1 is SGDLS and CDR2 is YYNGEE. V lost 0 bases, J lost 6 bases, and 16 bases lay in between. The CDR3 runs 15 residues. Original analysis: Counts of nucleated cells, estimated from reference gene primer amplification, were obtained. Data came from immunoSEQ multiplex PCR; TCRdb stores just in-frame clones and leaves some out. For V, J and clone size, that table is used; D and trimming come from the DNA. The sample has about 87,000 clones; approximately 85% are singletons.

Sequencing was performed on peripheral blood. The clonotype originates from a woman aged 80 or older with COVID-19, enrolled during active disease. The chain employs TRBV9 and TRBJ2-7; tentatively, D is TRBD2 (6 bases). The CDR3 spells CASSVVPDMGGEQYF. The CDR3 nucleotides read TGTGCCAGCAGCGTAGTACCGGACATGGGGGGCGAGCAGTACTTC.